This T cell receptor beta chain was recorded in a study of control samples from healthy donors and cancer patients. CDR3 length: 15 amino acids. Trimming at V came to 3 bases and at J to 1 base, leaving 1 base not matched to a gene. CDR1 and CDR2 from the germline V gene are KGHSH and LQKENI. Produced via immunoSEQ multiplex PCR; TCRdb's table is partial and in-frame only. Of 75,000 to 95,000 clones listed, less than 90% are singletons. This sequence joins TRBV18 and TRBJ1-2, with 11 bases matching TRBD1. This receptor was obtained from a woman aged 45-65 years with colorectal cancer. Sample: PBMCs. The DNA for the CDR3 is TGTGCCAGCTCACCGGGACAGGGGGTTAACTATGGCTACACCTTC. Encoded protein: CASSPGQGVNYGYTF.